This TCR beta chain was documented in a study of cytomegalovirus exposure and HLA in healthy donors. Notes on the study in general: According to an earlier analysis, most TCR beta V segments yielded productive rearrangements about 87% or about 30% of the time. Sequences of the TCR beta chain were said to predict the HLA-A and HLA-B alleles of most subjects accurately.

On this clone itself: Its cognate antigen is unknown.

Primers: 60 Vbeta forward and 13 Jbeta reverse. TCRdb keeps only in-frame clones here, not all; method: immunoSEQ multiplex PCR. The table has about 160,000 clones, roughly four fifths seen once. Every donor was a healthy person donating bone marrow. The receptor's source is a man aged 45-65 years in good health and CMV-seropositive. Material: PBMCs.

CDR3 residues: CASSLVQDTGELFF. The CDR3 DNA reads TGTGCCAGCAGCTTGGTGCAGGACACCGGGGAGCTGTTTTTT. The chain is built from TRBV5-6 and TRBJ2-2; no firm D call. The CDR3 loop spans 14 amino acids. V dropped 0 bases and J dropped 3 bases, with 6 bases sitting between them. Germline V gene lookup returns CDR1 SGHDT and CDR2 YYEEEE.